The 22 T cell receptor beta chains reported below all come from one sample, sequenced in a study of response to subunit inactivated influenza vaccine. TCRdb recomputed calls from the RT-PCR reads with MiXCR, one row per CDR3 protein. The sample yields 630,000 or so distinct CDR3 sequences, about 15% seen once. Sequenced here: PBMCs from blood, sampled roughly 12 days after vaccination. Receptors were obtained from a man aged 50-59 years who received an inactivated influenza vaccine.

This sequence joins TRBV10-3 and TRBJ2-3, with D unclear. The CDR3 is 14 residues long. Germline V lookup: CDR1 ENHRY, CDR2 SYGVKD. Trimming stripped 4 bases from V and 2 bases from J, with 10 bases between. The CDR3 sequence is CAISGPKHTDTQYF. The CDR3 coding sequence is TGTGCCATCAGTGGGCCGAAACACACAGATACGCAGTATTTT.

This clonotype was observed a few times. This CDR3 is CASSQDRVIGELFF. The CDR3 DNA follows: TGTGCCAGCAGCCAGGACAGGGTAATCGGGGAGCTGTTTTTT. The rearrangement uses TRBV27 and TRBJ2-2, with 8 bases that match TRBD1. There are 14 residues in the CDR3. V was clipped by 6 bases and J by 7 bases; unmatched bases: 7. Germline V gene sequence: CDR1 MNHEY, CDR2 SMNVEV (reference sequence).

The chain couples TRBV5-1 to TRBJ1-2; 8 bases are shared with TRBD1. The germline CDR1 and CDR2 sequences are SGHRS and YFSETQ. The CDR3 sequence is 14 residues long. The junction had 4 bases not matched to a gene; V was cut back by 4 bases and J by 2 bases. The CDR3 protein is CASSGDRRNYGYTF. CDR3 in DNA: TGCGCCAGCAGCGGGGACAGGAGGAACTATGGCTACACCTTC. The full variable domain, its missing parts supplied by reference TRBV5-1 and TRBJ1-2, is KAGVTQTPRYLIKTRGQQVTLSCSPISGHRSVSWYQQTPGQGLQFLFEYFSETQRNKGNFPGRFSGRQFSNSRSEMNVSTLELGDSALYLCASSGDRRNYGYTFGSGTRLTVV.

The J gene is TRBJ1-2, the V gene TRBV4-1, with TRBD1 matching 7 bases. J gave up 2 bases and V 3 bases, and 6 bases lay outside the gene matches. Germline V gives CDR1 MGHRA, CDR2 YSYEKL. This CDR3 has 15 amino acids. Here the CDR3 reads CASSQQTGLNYGYTF. CDR3 DNA: TGCGCCAGCAGCCAGCAGACAGGGTTGAACTATGGCTACACCTTC.

This clonotype was seen only once. A much larger clone lies a single base off, so this may be a read error. This chain links TRBV12-3 or TRBV12-4 with TRBJ2-1; the D call may be TRBD1 or TRBD2 (5 bases each). Trimming took off 1 base at V and 10 bases at J, with 17 bases between the two ends. CDR3 size: 15 residues. The DNA of the CDR3 is TGTGCCAGCAGTTTAGGTTGGGGGAGTTCGAAAGAGCAGTTCTTC. The encoded protein is CASSLGWGSSKEQFF.

This clonotype appeared a few times. This chain uses TRBV11-1 with TRBJ2-6; 7 nucleotides agree with TRBD1. V gave up 5 bases and J gave up 0 bases; unmatched junction bases: 16. Germline CDR1 is SGHAT and CDR2 is FQDESV (reference sequence). This CDR3 is built from 20 residues. The CDR3, as DNA: TGTGCCAGCAGCCCAGAATTGACAGGGTCCCACAACTCTGGGGCCAACGTCCTGACTTTC. Protein: CASSPELTGSHNSGANVLTF.

In its sample, this clonotype was seen a few times. The rearrangement uses TRBV7-2 and TRBJ2-3; possible D gene TRBD2, 6 bases. Trimming took off 3 bases at V and 4 bases at J, with 17 bases between the two ends. In germline, CDR1 is SGHTA, CDR2 FQGNSA. The CDR3 runs to 16 residues. In DNA, the CDR3 is TGTGCCAGCAGCTTTAGTTCCTCCGGGGGAGCAGATACGCAGTATTTT. Translating gives CASSFSSSGGADTQYF.

This chain uses TRBV20-1 with TRBJ2-2; D unresolved. The CDR3 is 13 residues long. CDR1 and CDR2 (germline): DFQATT, SNEGSKA (reference sequence). Trimming left V 5 bases short and J 5 bases short, with 12 bases between. CDR3 residues: CSARGMSTGELFF. CDR3 coding DNA: TGCAGTGCTCGTGGTATGAGTACCGGGGAGCTGTTTTTT.

The chain has TRBV5-1 and TRBJ1-4, with TRBD1 matching 8 bases. Germline V gives CDR1 SGHRS, CDR2 YFSETQ. The V gene end was trimmed by 4 bases and the J gene end by 7 bases; junction bases not matched to a gene: 12. CDR3 length equals 16 residues. CDR3 sequence reads: CASSLGFDRGIEKLFF. DNA for the CDR3: TGCGCCAGCAGCCTCGGATTCGACAGGGGAATTGAAAAACTGTTTTTT.

The J gene is TRBJ1-5, the V gene TRBV28; 7 bases are shared with TRBD1. The germline gives CDR1 MDHEN, CDR2 SYDVKM. The V segment lost 9 bases and the J segment 7 bases; nucleotides outside the gene matches: 15. The CDR3 contains 15 residues. The DNA for the CDR3 is TGTGCCAGTACCCCTCAGGGGGGGGTGAGGCAGCCCCAGCATTTT. Its protein is CASTPQGGVRQPQHF. The full variable domain, completed using reference TRBV28 and TRBJ1-5, is DVKVTQSSRYLVKRTGEKVFLECVQDMDHENMFWYRQDPGLGLRLIYFSYDVKMKEKGDIPEGYSVSREKKERFSLILESASTNQTSMYLCASTPQGGVRQPQHFGDGTRLSIL.

This clonotype was recorded once. The V and J genes are TRBV24-1 and TRBJ2-2; D is unresolved. The V gene's germline CDR1 is KGHDR and CDR2 SFDVKD. Trimming pared 8 bases from V and 4 bases from J, leaving 7 bases between. CDR3 length equals 12 residues. This CDR3 reads CATKDLTGELFF. In DNA, the CDR3 is TGTGCCACCAAGGACCTCACCGGGGAGCTGTTTTTT.

This clonotype was seen more than once but under ten times. The DNA for the CDR3 is TGTGCCAGCAGTTCCGTACTAGCGGGAGACGAGCAGTACTTC. This encodes CASSSVLAGDEQYF. The chain uses TRBV6-5 and TRBJ2-7; 11 bases fit TRBD2. CDR1 is MNHEY and CDR2 is SVGAGI in the germline V gene. This CDR3 region has 14 residues. V trimming: 4 bases; J trimming: 5 bases; junction bases outside the gene matches: 4.

This clonotype was counted ten times or more. The V gene is TRBV29-1, the J gene TRBJ2-4; the D gene is possibly TRBD2 (6 bases). The CDR3 has 11 amino acids. Germline V gene sequence: CDR1 SQVTM, CDR2 ANQGSEA. V was cut by 6 bases and J by 8 bases, with 11 bases left in between. In DNA, the CDR3 is TGCAGCGTGGGGGGTAGGGACATTCAGTACTTC. This gives the protein CSVGGRDIQYF.

This chain joins TRBV20-1 and TRBJ2-3; 7 bases are a match to TRBD2. The V segment lost 3 bases and the J segment 2 bases; nucleotides outside the gene matches: 2. The CDR3 is made up of 13 amino acids. CDR1 and CDR2 from the germline V gene are DFQATT and SNEGSKA (reference sequence). The CDR3: CSASREVTDTQYF. Here the CDR3 DNA reads TGCAGTGCTAGCCGGGAGGTCACAGATACGCAGTATTTT.

The chain combines TRBV6-1 with TRBJ1-1; D call uncertain. The CDR3 consists of 13 residues. Per germline, CDR1 MNHNS and CDR2 SASEGT. V gave up 7 bases and J gave up 0 bases, with 9 bases separating them. The CDR3 nucleotides read TGTGCCAGCACCCGGGGTATGAACACTGAAGCTTTCTTT. This encodes CASTRGMNTEAFF.

In this sample, this clonotype turned up a few times. CDR3 coding DNA: TGCGCCAGCAGCCCTTCAACAGGGGGGACCGGGGAGCTGTTTTTT. It translates to CASSPSTGGTGELFF. The chain joins TRBV10-1 to TRBJ2-2; TRBD1 matches at 8 bases. The CDR3 runs 15 residues. Trimming at V came to 6 bases and at J to 5 bases, leaving 8 bases not matched to a gene. Per germline, CDR1 WNHNN and CDR2 SYGVQD (reference sequence).

The gene calls are TRBV6-2 or TRBV6-3 and TRBJ2-7; 9 nucleotides line up with TRBD1. The CDR3 is made up of 15 amino acids. Germline lookup yields CDR1 MNHEY and CDR2 SVGEGT. The V and J ends lost 6 bases and 4 bases, in that order; junction bases with no gene match: 10. The CDR3, as DNA: TGTGCCAGCAGCGAGACCGGGACAGGGAAATACGAGCAGTACTTC. As protein: CASSETGTGKYEQYF.

The table lists this clonotype with a few counts. The chain employs TRBV7-2 and TRBJ2-5; 7 bases are a match to TRBD1. V lost 4 bases, J lost 3 bases, and 5 bases stayed unmatched. This CDR3 region has 14 residues. Germline CDR1 reads SGHTA; CDR2 reads FQGNSA. This chain's CDR3 is CASSSQGVKETQYF. In DNA, the CDR3 is TGTGCCAGCAGCTCGCAGGGGGTTAAAGAGACCCAGTACTTC.

This clonotype was detected a few times. V is TRBV15 and J is TRBJ2-1, with 12 nucleotides matching TRBD2. J gave up 4 bases and V 3 bases, and 7 bases lay outside the gene matches. This CDR3 is built from 17 residues. Germline V gene lookup returns CDR1 LNHNV and CDR2 YYDKDF (reference sequence). CDR3: CATSRNLGTSGYNEQFF. CDR3 in DNA: TGTGCCACCAGCAGGAACCTAGGGACTAGCGGGTACAATGAGCAGTTCTTC.

CDR3 DNA sequence: TGTGCCAGCAGTTACGTCGACTACGAGCAGTACTTC. Protein product: CASSYVDYEQYF. The V call is TRBV6-2 or TRBV6-3, the J call TRBJ2-7; D unclear. The CDR3 runs 12 residues. V lost 2 bases to trimming and J lost 3 bases, with 5 bases between them. Germline V lookup: CDR1 MNHEY, CDR2 SVGEGT.

The chain uses TRBV18 and TRBJ2-3; D is unresolved. Trimming took off 0 bases at V and 2 bases at J, with 6 bases between the two ends. CDR3 length: 14 amino acids. Germline lookup yields CDR1 KGHSH and CDR2 LQKENI. CDR3: CASSPPSVTDTQYF. In DNA, the CDR3 is TGTGCCAGCTCACCACCATCGGTCACAGATACGCAGTATTTT.

The V call is TRBV15, the J call TRBJ1-6, with a possible D match to TRBD1 (5 bases). Deletions cut 1 base from V and 9 bases from J, with 13 bases between. The V gene's germline CDR1 is LNHNV and CDR2 YYDKDF (reference sequence). This CDR3 region has 15 residues. The CDR3 here is CATSRGDGAGSPLHF. The CDR3 nucleotides read TGTGCCACCAGCAGAGGTGACGGGGCCGGTTCACCCCTCCACTTT.